The sequence of this TCR beta chain was determined in a study of T-cell reconstitution after alpha-beta-depleted transplantation in children. The study's findings and limits: Most T-cell counts and diversity one year after the transplant came from T cells that were newly produced. The origin of high day-60 TCRbeta diversity in some patients lay in surviving recipient T cells and thymic progenitors. Two months or so post-transplant, alpha-beta T cells reportedly derived from several hundred expanded graft clones.

V gave up 2 bases and J gave up 2 bases, with 10 bases separating them. The CDR3 is 14 residues long. Looked up from germline, CDR1 is LGHDT and CDR2 is YNNKEL (reference sequence). Library preparation (for TCRbeta) was performed with unique molecular identifiers. MiXCR, run by TCRdb on the PCR reads, gives a single entry per CDR3 protein. The sample records roughly 100,000 distinct CDR3 sequences, 7% to 8% being singletons. This clonotype was recorded at least ten times. Its antigen is not identified. The TCR comes from a boy aged 2 to 10 with acute lymphoblastic leukemia, due to receive a stem cell transplant. The sample consisted of PBMCs, taken before TCRalphabeta/CD19-depleted stem cell transplant. The V gene is TRBV3-1, the J gene TRBJ2-7, with a weak D call TRBD2 (6 bases). The CDR3 loop is CASSQTGVTYEQYF. The CDR3 coding sequence is TGTGCCAGCAGCCAAACGGGGGTCACCTACGAGCAGTACTTC.